This T cell receptor (beta chain) derives from a study of blood T cell repertoires in COVID-19 (TCRdb year 2020). For context, the study as a whole: Samples from collaborators originated in the United States, Italy and Spain and spanned both the acute and convalescent phases of COVID-19. The material from the prospective study consisted of cDNA or gDNA derived from T cells, B-cell-depleted T cells, or PBMCs. The samples were drawn from the first 160 participants of the ongoing ImmuneRACE study and from 1,200 or so subjects provided by 6 global collaborators. Deeply sampled blood TCRbeta repertoires from subjects exposed to, actively infected with, or recovered from COVID-19 were included in the dataset. Where available, HLA class I and class II types were taken from metadata supplied by the sample provider and were not determined by assay-based typing. A freely available public database, intended as a resource for researchers studying the immune response to SARS-CoV-2, is where the repertoires were released. Nearly every sample came with metadata listing a de-identified subject ID, COVID-19 status, age in years and sex. Study-wide findings and limitations: The amount of clinical and demographic metadata varied by source and participant and was provided uncurated.

At one collaborating source in Seattle, patients were enrolled during active infection and were followed longitudinally through the course of disease. Whole blood was collected in K2EDTA tubes by collaborating institutions according to the institutions' own protocols. For TCRbeta analysis, collaborators shipped samples as frozen whole blood, isolated PBMCs, or DNA extracted from either of those sample types. In regard to this clone: It lacks a known antigen. The record has no base qualities; no much larger clone is one base away.

TCRbeta CDR3 regions were amplified from genomic DNA using the immunoSEQ Assay, a bias-controlled multiplex PCR. Per the source publication's procedure: The number of nucleated cells in each sample was estimated from the amplification of reference gene primers within the assay. To quantify the absolute abundance of each unique TCRbeta CDR3 rearrangement, sequence reads were collapsed and filtered. For each sample, productive Simpson clonality was calculated as the square root of Simpson's diversity index over productive rearrangements. The source is immuneACCESS, and TCRdb retained only in-frame sequences with V and J called. Part of the clones is not carried over; for the studies checked, unresolved V genes explain less than half of this, and the remainder is unexplained. The V and J calls and clone size come from that table; D and trimming were worked out from the DNA. Present in this sample are 300,000 to 400,000 clones, roughly 86% of which were seen just once. In total, the top ten clones hold just under 7.5% of the sample.

Inclusive of the bounding cysteine and phenylalanine, the CDR3 is 15 residues long. Only CDR3 DNA is held: 45 bases, read in frame from base 1. Unmatched junction bases come to 12, with V trimmed by 7 bases and J by 7 bases. CDR1 MNHEY and CDR2 SVGAGI were looked up in the germline V gene. The rearrangement joined TRBV6-5 to TRBJ2-4, with 8 junctional bases fitting TRBD2. The sample comprised peripheral blood. The TCR comes from a woman in her 70s with COVID-19, enrolled during active disease. At the DNA level, the sequence is TGTGCCAGCACCTCCCGGGGGGGCTCCTTGAACATTCAGTACTTC. This gives the protein CASTSRGGSLNIQYF.